This TCR beta chain was retrieved from a study of T cell responses to AZD1222 COVID-19 vaccine. Across the study: Whether given at about 4 or about 12 weeks, second doses were pooled.

V lost 1 base and J 0 bases, leaving 10 bases between the germline ends. CDR1 is LGHNA, CDR2 YNFKEQ, per germline. This CDR3 contains 16 residues. Points from the study as a whole: Seropositive status at baseline applied to only six AZD1222 recipients. Spike was spanned by vaccine-associated CD4 TCRs, with dominance at 160-218 and 743-854.

Remarks on this clone: Antigen: not known.

TCRdb's table, derived via immunoSEQ multiplex PCR, lists solely in-frame clones and lacks some. This sample has about 260,000 clones, with approximately 95% found just once. Material: peripheral blood, obtained on day 0 of AZD1222 vaccination. The receptor's source is an adult in good health. The rearrangement joins TRBV4-2 to TRBJ2-1; maybe TRBD2 (5 bases). The CDR3 DNA reads as TGTGCCAGCAGCCAAGGGGCGGGTAGCTCCTACAATGAGCAGTTCTTC. Translating gives CASSQGAGSSYNEQFF.